These T cell receptor beta chains were read from a single sample in a study of T-cell memory formation after mild COVID-19. TCRdb reprocessed the 5' RACE reads with MiXCR, giving one entry per CDR3 protein. The sample has around 34,000 distinct CDR3 sequences; 7.5% to 8% are singletons. The material sequenced was PBMCs or a T cell subset sorted from them (not recorded which). Receptors originate from a man between 18 and 35 years old who had mild COVID-19 (a few samples of this study predate the infection). Cell type and time point are not known. Each CDR3 is given with its conserved first and last residue. A row's size may be missing; if present it is once, few, many or a size class.

j_call | clone_size | v_call | cdr3_aa
TRBJ1-2 | - | TRBV24-1 | CATSDPGRPYGYTF
TRBJ2-3 | many | TRBV12-3/TRBV12-4 | CASRRGSSSTDTQYF
TRBJ2-3 | many | TRBV4-3 | CASSPQASSGGDTQYF
TRBJ2-2 | many | TRBV12-3/TRBV12-4 | CASSLITGELFF
TRBJ2-1 | - | TRBV6-6 | CASSYVSSNEQFF
TRBJ1-3 | many | TRBV7-9 | CASSLAQTERDTIYF
TRBJ2-5 | - | TRBV7-2 | CASTAWSGFDQETQYF
TRBJ1-1 | many | TRBV4-1 | CASSPTGTGTTEAFF
TRBJ2-2 | - | TRBV7-2 | CASSFHTGASNTGELFF
TRBJ1-1 | many | TRBV3-1 | CASQQGMNTEAFF
TRBJ1-2 | many | TRBV6-2/TRBV6-3 | CASSPGRWTAF
TRBJ2-5 | many | TRBV25-1 | CASSAPRMLETQYF
TRBJ1-6 | many | TRBV7-9 | CASSLYGTGNYNSPLHF
TRBJ2-7 | many | TRBV20-1 | CSARDGQSSEQYF
TRBJ2-3 | medium-sized | TRBV20-1 | CSARERTSAGDTQYF
TRBJ2-1 | many | TRBV20-1 | CSVPTTSGGYNEQFF
TRBJ1-2 | many | TRBV25-1 | CASMDRADGYTF
TRBJ2-1 | many | TRBV5-1 | CASSKNPGQGINEQFF
TRBJ2-3 | many | TRBV30 | CAGDTRRTQYF
TRBJ2-4 | many | TRBV7-2 | CASSLTQQIAKNIQYF
TRBJ1-2 | many | TRBV11-2 | CASSLDRTGGAGYTF
TRBJ2-3 | many | TRBV4-2 | CASSQGSGGALGDTQYF
TRBJ2-2 | many | TRBV9 | CASSSGANTGELFF
TRBJ2-7 | many | TRBV7-3 | CASSLLAGGYEQYF
TRBJ1-5 | many | TRBV10-3 | CAISERDSNQPQHF
TRBJ2-1 | many | TRBV6-4 | CASSPTSDNEQFF
TRBJ1-1 | many | TRBV7-9 | CASSAQGETEAFF
TRBJ1-5 | few | TRBV2 | CASSGSGGLQPQHF
TRBJ2-3 | many | TRBV7-9 | CASSPHPTGAADTQYF
TRBJ2-5 | few | TRBV20-1 | CSAEAGGVQETQYF
TRBJ1-1 | many | TRBV6-5 | CASSYSGTQNTEAFF
TRBJ2-2 | medium-sized | TRBV6-4 | CASSSGDTGELFF
TRBJ2-5 | many | TRBV29-1 | CSVAGTGGGETQYF
TRBJ1-2 | medium-sized | TRBV20-1 | CSASKDRNYGYTF
TRBJ1-5 | many | TRBV3-1 | CASSPGVNSNQPQHF
TRBJ1-1 | many | TRBV5-1 | CASRYSAGGRDEAFF